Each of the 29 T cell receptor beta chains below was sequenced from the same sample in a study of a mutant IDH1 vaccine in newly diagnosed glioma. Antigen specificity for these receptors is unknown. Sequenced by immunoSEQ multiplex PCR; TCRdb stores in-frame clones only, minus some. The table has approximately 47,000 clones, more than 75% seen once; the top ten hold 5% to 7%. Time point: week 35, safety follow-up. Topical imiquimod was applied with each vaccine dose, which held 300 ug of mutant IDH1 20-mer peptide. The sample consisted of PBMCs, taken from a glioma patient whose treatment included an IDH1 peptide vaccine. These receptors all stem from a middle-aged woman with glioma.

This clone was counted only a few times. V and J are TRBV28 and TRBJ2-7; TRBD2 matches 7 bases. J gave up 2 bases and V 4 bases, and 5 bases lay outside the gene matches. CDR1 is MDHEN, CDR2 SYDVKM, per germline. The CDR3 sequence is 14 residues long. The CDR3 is CASSSPSGPYEQYF. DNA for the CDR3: TGTGCCAGCAGTTCCCCTAGCGGCCCCTACGAGCAGTACTTC.

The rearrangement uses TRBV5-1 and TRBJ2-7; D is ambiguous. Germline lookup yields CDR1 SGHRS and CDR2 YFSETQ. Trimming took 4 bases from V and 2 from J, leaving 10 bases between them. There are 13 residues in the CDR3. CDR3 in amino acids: CASSPPAPYEQYF. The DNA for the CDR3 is TGCGCCAGCAGCCCGCCCGCGCCCTACGAGCAGTACTTC.

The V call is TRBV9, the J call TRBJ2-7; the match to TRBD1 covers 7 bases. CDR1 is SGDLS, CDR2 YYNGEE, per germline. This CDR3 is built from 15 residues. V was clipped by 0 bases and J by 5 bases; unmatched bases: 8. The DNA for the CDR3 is TGTGCCAGCAGCGTAGGAGGGACAGCCGCCCACGAGCAGTACTTC. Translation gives CASSVGGTAAHEQYF. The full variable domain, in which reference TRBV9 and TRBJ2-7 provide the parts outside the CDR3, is DSGVTQTPKHLITATGQRVTLRCSPRSGDLSVYWYQQSLDQGLQFLIQYYNGEERAKGNILERFSAQQFPDLHSELNLSSLELGDSALYFCASSVGGTAAHEQYFGPGTRLTVT.

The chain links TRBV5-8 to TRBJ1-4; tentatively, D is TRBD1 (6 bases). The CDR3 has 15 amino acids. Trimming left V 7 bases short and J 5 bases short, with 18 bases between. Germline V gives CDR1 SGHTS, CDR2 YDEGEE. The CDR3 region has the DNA TGTGCCAGCCTACCCACAGGGTCGTGGAATGAAAAACTGTTTTTT. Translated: CASLPTGSWNEKLFF.

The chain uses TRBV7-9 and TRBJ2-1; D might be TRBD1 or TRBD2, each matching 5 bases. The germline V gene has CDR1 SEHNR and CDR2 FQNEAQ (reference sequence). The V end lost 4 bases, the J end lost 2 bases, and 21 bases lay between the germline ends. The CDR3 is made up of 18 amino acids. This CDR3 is CASSSLRLQASPYNEQFF. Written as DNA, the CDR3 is TGTGCCAGCAGCTCCCTCAGACTACAGGCGTCCCCCTACAATGAGCAGTTCTTC.

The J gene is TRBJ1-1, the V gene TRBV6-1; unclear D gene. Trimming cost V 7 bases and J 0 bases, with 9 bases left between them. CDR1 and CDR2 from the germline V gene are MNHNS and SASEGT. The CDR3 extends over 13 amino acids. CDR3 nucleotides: TGTGCCAGCACCTGGACGGTGAACACTGAAGCTTTCTTT. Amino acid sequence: CASTWTVNTEAFF.

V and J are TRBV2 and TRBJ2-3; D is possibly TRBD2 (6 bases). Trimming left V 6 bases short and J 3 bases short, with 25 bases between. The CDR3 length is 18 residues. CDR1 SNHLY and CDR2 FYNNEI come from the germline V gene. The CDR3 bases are TGTGCCAGCAGCGCTAGCGCAGTCGCTTGGGGGTTGACAGATACGCAGTATTTT. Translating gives CASSASAVAWGLTDTQYF.

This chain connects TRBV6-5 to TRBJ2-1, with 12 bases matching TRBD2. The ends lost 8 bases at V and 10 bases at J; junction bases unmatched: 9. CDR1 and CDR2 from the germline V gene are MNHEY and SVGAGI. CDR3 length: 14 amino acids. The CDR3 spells CASVATSGRKEQFF. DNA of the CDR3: TGTGCCAGCGTCGCGACTAGCGGGAGAAAAGAGCAGTTCTTC.

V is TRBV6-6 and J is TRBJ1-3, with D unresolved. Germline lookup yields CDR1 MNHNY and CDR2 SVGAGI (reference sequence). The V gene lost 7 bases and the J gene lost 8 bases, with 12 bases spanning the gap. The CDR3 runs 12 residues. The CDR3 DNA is TGTGCCAGCACCCTTCGGTTGGACACCATATATTTT. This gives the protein CASTLRLDTIYF.

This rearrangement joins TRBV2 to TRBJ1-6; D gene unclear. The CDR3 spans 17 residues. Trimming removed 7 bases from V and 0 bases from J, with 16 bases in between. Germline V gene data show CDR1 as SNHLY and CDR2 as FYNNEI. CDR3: CASTLIQLSSYNSPLHF. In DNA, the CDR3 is TGTGCCAGCACTCTCATACAACTAAGCTCCTATAATTCACCCCTCCACTTT. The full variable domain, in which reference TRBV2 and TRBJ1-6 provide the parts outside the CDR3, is EPEVTQTPSHQVTQMGQEVILRCVPISNHLYFYWYRQILGQKVEFLVSFYNNEISEKSEIFDDQFSVERPDGSNFTLKIRSTKLEDSAMYFCASTLIQLSSYNSPLHFGNGTRLTVT.

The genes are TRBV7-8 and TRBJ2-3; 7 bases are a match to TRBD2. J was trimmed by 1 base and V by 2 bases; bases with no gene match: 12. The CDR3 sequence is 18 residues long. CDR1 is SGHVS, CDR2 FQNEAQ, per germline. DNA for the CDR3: TGTGCCAGCAGCTTATCACCTAGCGGCCCTGGGGGCACAGATACGCAGTATTTT. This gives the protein CASSLSPSGPGGTDTQYF.

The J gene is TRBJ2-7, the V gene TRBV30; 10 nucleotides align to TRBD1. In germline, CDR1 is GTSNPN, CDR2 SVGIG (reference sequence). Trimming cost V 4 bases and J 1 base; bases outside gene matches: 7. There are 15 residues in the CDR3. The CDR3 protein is CAWKGPGQGSYEQYF. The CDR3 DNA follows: TGTGCCTGGAAGGGGCCGGGACAGGGGTCCTACGAGCAGTACTTC.

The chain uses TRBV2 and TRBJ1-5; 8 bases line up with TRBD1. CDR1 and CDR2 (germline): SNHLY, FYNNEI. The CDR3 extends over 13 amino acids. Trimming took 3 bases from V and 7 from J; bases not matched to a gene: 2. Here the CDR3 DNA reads TGTGCCAGCAGTGAGGCAGGGGGCCAGCCCCAGCATTTT. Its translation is CASSEAGGQPQHF.

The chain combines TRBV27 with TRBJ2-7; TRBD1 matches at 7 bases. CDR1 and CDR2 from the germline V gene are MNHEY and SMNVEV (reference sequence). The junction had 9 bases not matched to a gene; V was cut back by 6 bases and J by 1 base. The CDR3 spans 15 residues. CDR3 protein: CASRSEGAGSYEQYF. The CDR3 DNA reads TGTGCCAGCAGGTCAGAGGGGGCAGGTTCCTACGAGCAGTACTTC.

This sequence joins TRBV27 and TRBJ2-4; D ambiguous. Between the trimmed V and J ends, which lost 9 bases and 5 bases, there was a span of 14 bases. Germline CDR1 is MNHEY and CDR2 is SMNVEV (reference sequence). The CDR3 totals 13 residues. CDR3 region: CASSPRVENIQYF. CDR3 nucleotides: TGTGCCAGTTCCCCTAGGGTGGAAAACATTCAGTACTTC.

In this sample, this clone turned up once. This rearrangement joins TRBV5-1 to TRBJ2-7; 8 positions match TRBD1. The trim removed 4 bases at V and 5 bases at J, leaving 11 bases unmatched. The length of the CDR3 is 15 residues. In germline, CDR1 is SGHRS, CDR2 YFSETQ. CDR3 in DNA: TGCGCCAGCAGCACGACCGGGACAGGTGGGAACGAGCAGTACTTC. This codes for CASSTTGTGGNEQYF.

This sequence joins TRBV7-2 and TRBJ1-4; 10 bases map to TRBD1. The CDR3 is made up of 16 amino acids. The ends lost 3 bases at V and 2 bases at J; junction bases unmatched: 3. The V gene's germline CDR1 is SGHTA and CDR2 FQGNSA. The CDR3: CASSLGTGATNEKLFF. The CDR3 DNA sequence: TGTGCCAGCAGCTTGGGGACAGGGGCGACTAATGAAAAACTGTTTTTT.

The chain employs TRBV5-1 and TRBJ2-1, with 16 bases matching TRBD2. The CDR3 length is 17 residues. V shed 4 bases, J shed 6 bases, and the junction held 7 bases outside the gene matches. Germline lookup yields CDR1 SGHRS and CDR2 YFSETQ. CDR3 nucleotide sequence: TGCGCCAGCAGCCCGGGACTAGCGGGGGGGCCTGGCAATGAGCAGTTCTTC. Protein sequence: CASSPGLAGGPGNEQFF.

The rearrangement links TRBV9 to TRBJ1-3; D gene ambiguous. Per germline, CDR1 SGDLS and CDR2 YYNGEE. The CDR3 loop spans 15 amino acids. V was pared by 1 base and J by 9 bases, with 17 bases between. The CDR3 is CASSVSAAGRSTIYF. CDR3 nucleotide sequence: TGTGCCAGCAGCGTATCGGCCGCGGGGAGGTCCACCATATATTTT.

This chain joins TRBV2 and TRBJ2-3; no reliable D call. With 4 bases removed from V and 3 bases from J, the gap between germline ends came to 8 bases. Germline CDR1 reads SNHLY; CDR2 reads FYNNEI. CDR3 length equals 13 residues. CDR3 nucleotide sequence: TGTGCCAGCAGTGTCTGGGGAACAGATACGCAGTATTTT. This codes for CASSVWGTDTQYF.

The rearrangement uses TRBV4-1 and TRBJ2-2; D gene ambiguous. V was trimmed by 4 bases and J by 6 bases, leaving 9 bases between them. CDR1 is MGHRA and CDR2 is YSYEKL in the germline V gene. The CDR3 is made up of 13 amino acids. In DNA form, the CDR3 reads TGCGCCAGCAGCCGCCCAACCCCCGGGGAGCTGTTTTTT. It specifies CASSRPTPGELFF.

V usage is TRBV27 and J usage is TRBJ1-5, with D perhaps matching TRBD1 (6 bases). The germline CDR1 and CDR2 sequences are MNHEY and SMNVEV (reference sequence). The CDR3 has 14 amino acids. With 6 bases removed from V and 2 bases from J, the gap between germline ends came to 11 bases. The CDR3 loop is CASRGGIGNQPQHF. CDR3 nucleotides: TGTGCCAGCAGAGGGGGTATCGGCAATCAGCCCCAGCATTTT.

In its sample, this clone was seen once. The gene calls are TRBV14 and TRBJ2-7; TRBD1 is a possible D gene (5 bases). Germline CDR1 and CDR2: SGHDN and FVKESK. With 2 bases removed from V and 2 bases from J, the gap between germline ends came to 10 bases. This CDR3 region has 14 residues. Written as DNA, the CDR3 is TGTGCCAGCAGCCAACAGCAGGGCCCCTACGAGCAGTACTTC. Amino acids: CASSQQQGPYEQYF. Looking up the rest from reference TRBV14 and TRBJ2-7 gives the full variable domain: EAGVTQFPSHSVIEKGQTVTLRCDPISGHDNLYWYRRVMGKEIKFLLHFVKESKQDESGMPNNRFLAERTGGTYSTLKVQPAELEDSGVYFCASSQQQGPYEQYFGPGTRLTVT.

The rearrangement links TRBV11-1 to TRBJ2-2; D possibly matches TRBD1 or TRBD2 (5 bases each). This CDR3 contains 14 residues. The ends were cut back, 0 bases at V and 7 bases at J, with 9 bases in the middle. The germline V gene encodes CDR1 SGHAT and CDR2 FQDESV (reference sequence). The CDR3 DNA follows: TGTGCCAGCAGCTTAGCGAGAGGGGTCGGGGAGCTGTTTTTT. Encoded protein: CASSLARGVGELFF.

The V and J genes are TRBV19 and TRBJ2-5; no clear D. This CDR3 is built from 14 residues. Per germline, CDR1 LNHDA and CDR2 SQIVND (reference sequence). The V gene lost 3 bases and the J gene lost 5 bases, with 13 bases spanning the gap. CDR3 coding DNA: TGTGCCAGTAGTATTGACGGTCGGCGGGAGACCCAGTACTTC. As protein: CASSIDGRRETQYF.

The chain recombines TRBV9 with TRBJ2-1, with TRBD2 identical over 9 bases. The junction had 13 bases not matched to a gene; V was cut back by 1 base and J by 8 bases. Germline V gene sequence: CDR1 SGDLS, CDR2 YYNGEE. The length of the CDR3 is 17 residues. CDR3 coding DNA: TGTGCCAGCAGCGTAATACCCGGGCTAGCGGGGAATGATGAGCAGTTCTTC. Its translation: CASSVIPGLAGNDEQFF.

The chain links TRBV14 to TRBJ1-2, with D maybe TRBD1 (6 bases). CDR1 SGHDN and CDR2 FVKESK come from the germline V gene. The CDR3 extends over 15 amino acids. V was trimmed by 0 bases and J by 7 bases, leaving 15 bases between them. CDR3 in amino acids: CASSQEIGGRFGYTF. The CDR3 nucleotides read TGTGCCAGCAGCCAAGAAATCGGGGGGCGTTTTGGCTACACCTTC.

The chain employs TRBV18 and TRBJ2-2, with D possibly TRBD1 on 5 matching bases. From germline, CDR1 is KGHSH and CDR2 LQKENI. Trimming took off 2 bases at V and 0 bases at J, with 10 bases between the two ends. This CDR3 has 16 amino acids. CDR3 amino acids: CASSPRQGSNTGELFF. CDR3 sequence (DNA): TGTGCCAGCTCACCAAGGCAGGGATCGAACACCGGGGAGCTGTTTTTT. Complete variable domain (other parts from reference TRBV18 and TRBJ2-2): NAGVMQNPRHLVRRRGQEARLRCSPMKGHSHVYWYRQLPEEGLKFMVYLQKENIIDESGMPKERFSAEFPKEGPSILRIQQVVRGDSAAYFCASSPRQGSNTGELFFGEGSRLTVL.

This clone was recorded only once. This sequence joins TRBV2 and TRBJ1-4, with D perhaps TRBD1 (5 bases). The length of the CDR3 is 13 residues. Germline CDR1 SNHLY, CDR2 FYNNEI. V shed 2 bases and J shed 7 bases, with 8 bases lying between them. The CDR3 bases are TGTGCCAGCAGTGAATCCGGGGGTGAAAAACTGTTTTTT. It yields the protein CASSESGGEKLFF.